Below are 32 T cell receptor beta chains sequenced from a single sample in a study of cytomegalovirus exposure and HLA in healthy donors. Use of 60 Vbeta and 13 Jbeta primers characterized the PCR. Assay used: immunoSEQ multiplex PCR; TCRdb lists only in-frame clones, some missing. Of 150,000 or so clones detected, roughly 74% appear once; the ten largest clones hold about 7.7%. The sample taken for sequencing was PBMCs. These receptors originate from a woman aged 40 to 49 in good health and CMV-seropositive.

This clone has just one count. The rearrangement links TRBV21-1 to TRBJ1-5. TRBV21-1 constitutes a pseudogene. The CDR3 is 14 residues long. The CDR3 nucleotides read TGTGCCAGCCACCTGGAGATGCGCAATCAGCCCCAGCATTTT. Protein product: CASHLEMRNQPQHF.

This chain uses TRBV29-1 with TRBJ1-2; D call uncertain. V was shortened by 6 bases and J by 4 bases, with 12 bases between the two germline ends. The CDR3 has 12 amino acids. In germline, CDR1 is SQVTM, CDR2 ANQGSEA. This chain's CDR3 is CSVETNPYGYTF. DNA of the CDR3: TGCAGCGTGGAAACTAACCCCTATGGCTACACCTTC.

CDR3 sequence reads: CASSTQGNQPQHF. The CDR3 nucleotides are TGTGCCAGCTCAACTCAGGGGAACCAGCCCCAGCATTTT. V gene TRBV18 combines with J gene TRBJ1-5; D possibly corresponds to TRBD1 (6 bases). Trimming shortened V by 5 bases and J by 7 bases, and 12 bases separated the two germline ends. There are 13 residues in the CDR3. The germline gives CDR1 KGHSH, CDR2 LQKENI.

The chain links TRBV5-1 to TRBJ2-1; D gene ambiguous. The CDR3 consists of 14 residues. V lost 0 bases, J lost 8 bases, and 12 bases lay in between. The germline V gene encodes CDR1 SGHRS and CDR2 YFSETQ. The CDR3 here is CASSLVPSSDEQFF. Written as DNA, the CDR3 is TGCGCCAGCAGCTTGGTCCCGTCGAGTGATGAGCAGTTCTTC.

The chain has TRBV27 and TRBJ2-5; maybe TRBD2 (8 bases). This CDR3 comprises 20 residues. V lost 4 bases and J 4 bases, leaving 31 bases between the germline ends. The germline V gene has CDR1 MNHEY and CDR2 SMNVEV (reference sequence). Here the CDR3 DNA reads TGTGCCAGCAGTTCGAAACAGGGGATGAGCGGGAGAGGGAATGGAGAGACCCAGTACTTC. Residues: CASSSKQGMSGRGNGETQYF.

The chain employs TRBV27 and TRBJ1-1; D not resolved. Germline V gene lookup returns CDR1 MNHEY and CDR2 SMNVEV (reference sequence). This CDR3 region has 17 residues. V was pared by 1 base and J by 1 base, with 16 bases between. This CDR3 is CASSLFASSRQNTEAFF. The CDR3 nucleotides read TGTGCCAGCAGTTTATTTGCGTCGAGCAGGCAGAACACTGAAGCTTTCTTT.

The J gene is TRBJ2-5, the V gene TRBV10-1; TRBD2 aligns across 12 bases. Trimming at V came to 4 bases and at J to 1 base, leaving 1 base not matched to a gene. The germline gives CDR1 WNHNN, CDR2 SYGVQD (reference sequence). The length of the CDR3 is 15 residues. CDR3: CASSASGRAQETQYF. Written as DNA, the CDR3 is TGCGCCAGCAGTGCTAGCGGGAGGGCCCAAGAGACCCAGTACTTC.

In DNA form, the CDR3 reads TGTGCCAGCAGTGAAAGACTAGCGGGAGGTCCTGAGCAGTTCTTC. This sequence encodes CASSERLAGGPEQFF. The chain employs TRBV2 and TRBJ2-1; TRBD2 matches 13 bases. The V gene end was trimmed by 2 bases and the J gene end by 9 bases; junction bases not matched to a gene: 4. This CDR3 spans 15 amino acids. Germline V CDR1 and CDR2: SNHLY, FYNNEI.

This rearrangement joins TRBV28 to TRBJ1-1; D perhaps matches TRBD1 (6 bases). Germline-derived CDR1 and CDR2 are MDHEN and SYDVKM. CDR3 length: 12 amino acids. V was shortened by 4 bases and J by 5 bases, with 8 bases between the two germline ends. CDR3 DNA sequence: TGTGCCAGCAGTTCCACAGGGACTGAAGCTTTCTTT. Amino acid sequence: CASSSTGTEAFF.

The chain links TRBV28 to TRBJ1-5, with 8 bases that match TRBD1. The CDR3 length is 15 residues. V lost 3 bases, J lost 5 bases, and 6 bases stayed unmatched. Germline loops: CDR1 MDHEN, CDR2 SYDVKM. The CDR3 is CASSLLTGGDQPQHF. For the CDR3, the DNA is TGTGCCAGCAGTTTGCTTACAGGGGGGGATCAGCCCCAGCATTTT.

V usage is TRBV25-1 and J usage is TRBJ1-2; 7 positions match TRBD1. This CDR3 contains 13 residues. Trimming cost V 3 bases and J 3 bases; bases outside gene matches: 1. Per germline, CDR1 MGHDK and CDR2 SYGVNS. DNA of the CDR3: TGTGCCAGCAGTGAGGGACAGTACTATGGCTACACCTTC. This codes for CASSEGQYYGYTF.

The chain couples TRBV6-5 to TRBJ2-5; TRBD2 matches 11 bases. The DNA end is more similar to TRBJ2-7, so the J call may be wrong. The CDR3 is made up of 14 amino acids. CDR1 and CDR2 (germline): MNHEY, SVGAGI. CDR3 nucleotides: TGTGCCAGCAGGACTAGCGGGGCCTACTACGAGCAGTACTTC. It specifies CASRTSGAYYEQYF.

The chain uses TRBV30 and TRBJ2-7, with a tentative D call TRBD1 (6 bases). The ends were cut back, 5 bases at V and 0 bases at J, with 11 bases in the middle. The CDR3 is made up of 13 amino acids. Germline values: CDR1 GTSNPN, CDR2 SVGIG (reference sequence). The CDR3 region has the DNA TGTGCCTGGGGGGGCGACAGCTCCTACGAGCAGTACTTC. This sequence encodes CAWGGDSSYEQYF.

The gene calls are TRBV28 and TRBJ1-5; tentatively, D is TRBD1 (6 bases). Trimming left V 4 bases short and J 1 base short, with 14 bases between. The length of the CDR3 is 16 residues. The germline V gene has CDR1 MDHEN and CDR2 SYDVKM. This CDR3 is CASSSGGGQSNQPQHF. DNA for the CDR3: TGTGCCAGCAGTTCTGGGGGGGGGCAAAGCAATCAGCCCCAGCATTTT.

The CDR3 DNA follows: TGTGCCAGCAGCAATTGGGGTAGCGGGAGGTCTAACTACTACGAGCAGTACTTC. This encodes CASSNWGSGRSNYYEQYF. This chain uses TRBV21-1 with TRBJ2-7; TRBD2 was called by the table and not checked on the DNA. TRBV21-1 is shown as a pseudogene. The CDR3 extends over 18 amino acids.

This chain links TRBV6-5 with TRBJ2-7; tentative D call: TRBD1 (6 bases). The CDR3 spans 16 residues. The V and J ends lost 2 bases and 5 bases respectively, with 19 bases between them. Germline CDR1 is MNHEY and CDR2 is SVGAGI. The CDR3 loop reads CASSYEVAGVGHEQYF. The CDR3 DNA follows: TGTGCCAGCAGTTACGAGGTTGCAGGGGTCGGTCACGAGCAGTACTTC.

The CDR3: CASGRTSGSTAHYEQYF. The CDR3 DNA is TGTGCCAGCGGGCGGACTAGCGGGAGCACCGCACACTACGAGCAGTACTTC. V is TRBV7-3 and J is TRBJ2-7; 13 nucleotides agree with TRBD2. There are 17 residues in the CDR3. Per the germline V gene, CDR1 is SGHTA and CDR2 is FQGTGA. With 8 bases clipped from V and 3 bases from J, the junction kept 13 bases outside the gene matches.

Only one count was recorded for this clone. At one of its ends the junction is not consistent with the germline gene, which may arise from a read error. The rearrangement joins TRBV6-4 to TRBJ1-1; TRBD1 matches 9 bases. Germline V gene sequence: CDR1 MRHNA, CDR2 SNTAGT. CDR3 length equals 15 residues. This CDR3 is CAISELDRGNTEAFF. DNA of the CDR3: TGTGCCATCAGTGAATTGGACAGGGGTAACACTGAAGCTTTCTTT.

The chain uses TRBV5-1 and TRBJ2-2, with D possibly TRBD2 on 5 matching bases. CDR1 SGHRS and CDR2 YFSETQ come from the germline V gene. The CDR3 runs 15 residues. The ends were cut back, 9 bases at V and 7 bases at J, with 22 bases in the middle. The CDR3 DNA reads as TGCGCCACCTCAAGCCCGGGGAATTCGATCGGGGAGCTGTTTTTT. Amino acid sequence: CATSSPGNSIGELFF.

This clone was seen only once. The V and J genes are TRBV7-9 and TRBJ2-5, with D possibly being TRBD2 (6 bases). CDR1 and CDR2 from the germline V gene are SEHNR and FQNEAQ (reference sequence). This CDR3 spans 16 amino acids. V was cut by 4 bases and J by 2 bases, with 17 bases left in between. CDR3 sequence: CASSSLARGPQETQYF. The CDR3 nucleotides are TGTGCCAGCAGCTCTCTAGCGCGAGGGCCTCAAGAGACCCAGTACTTC.

The rearrangement links TRBV11-2 to TRBJ2-7; 10 bases map to TRBD1. The CDR3 contains 16 residues. J was trimmed by 1 base and V by 5 bases; bases with no gene match: 8. Looked up from germline, CDR1 is SGHAT and CDR2 is FQNNGV. The CDR3 DNA reads TGTGCCAGCAGCGAGAGACCGGGACAGGGGTCCTACGAGCAGTACTTC. Its translation is CASSERPGQGSYEQYF. Using reference TRBV11-2 and TRBJ2-7 for the parts outside the CDR3, the full variable domain is EAGVAQSPRYKIIEKRQSVAFWCNPISGHATLYWYQQILGQGPKLLIQFQNNGVVDDSQLPKDRFSAERLKGVDSTLKIQPAKLEDSAVYLCASSERPGQGSYEQYFGPGTRLTVT.

This clone was observed a few times. V and J are TRBV4-2 and TRBJ1-1, with 10 bases identical to TRBD1. V trimming: 0 bases; J trimming: 1 base; junction bases outside the gene matches: 11. The CDR3 length is 19 residues. Germline-derived CDR1 and CDR2 are LGHNA and YNFKEQ. The CDR3 reads CASSQDRGQGSVPNTEAFF. The CDR3 DNA is TGTGCCAGCAGCCAAGATCGGGGACAGGGGTCCGTACCGAACACTGAAGCTTTCTTT.

This rearrangement joins TRBV11-2 to TRBJ2-7; possibly TRBD2 for D (5 bases). With 5 bases removed from V and 9 bases from J, the gap between germline ends came to 26 bases. Per germline, CDR1 SGHAT and CDR2 FQNNGV. The CDR3 extends over 16 amino acids. The CDR3 protein is CASSPKGSSLFQGQYF. DNA for the CDR3: TGTGCCAGCAGCCCTAAAGGGAGTTCTCTCTTCCAAGGGCAGTACTTC.

This clone was seen once. J is TRBJ2-7 and V is TRBV5-6; 8 bases map to TRBD2. Losses at the gene ends were 4 bases for V and 3 bases for J; bases not matched to a gene: 9. From germline, CDR1 is SGHDT and CDR2 YYEEEE. This CDR3 has 15 amino acids. The CDR3 sequence: CASSPDSGAGYEQYF. CDR3 nucleotides: TGTGCCAGCAGCCCCGATAGCGGGGCGGGCTACGAGCAGTACTTC.

J is TRBJ1-1 and V is TRBV6-1; 9 nucleotides align to TRBD1. The CDR3 sequence is 15 residues long. The V gene end was trimmed by 2 bases and the J gene end by 6 bases; junction bases not matched to a gene: 7. CDR1 and CDR2 from the germline V gene are MNHNS and SASEGT. CDR3 in amino acids: CASSEPGQGIPEAFF. The CDR3 DNA reads as TGTGCCAGCAGTGAACCGGGACAGGGAATCCCTGAAGCTTTCTTT.

The chain combines TRBV11-2 with TRBJ2-5; 7 positions agree with TRBD2. The trim removed 4 bases at V and 4 bases at J, leaving 15 bases unmatched. This CDR3 spans 17 amino acids. Germline V gene data show CDR1 as SGHAT and CDR2 as FQNNGV. The DNA of the CDR3 is TGTGCCAGCAGCTCGCTAGGCGGGGGTCGGGCGACAGAGACCCAGTACTTC. It translates to CASSSLGGGRATETQYF.

The V gene is TRBV7-2, the J gene TRBJ2-2; 16 nucleotides agree with TRBD2. In germline, CDR1 is SGHTA, CDR2 FQGNSA. V shed 5 bases, J shed 7 bases, and the junction held 13 bases outside the gene matches. The CDR3 has 19 amino acids. DNA of the CDR3: TGTGCCAGCAGCCCGGGACTAGCGGGAGGGCATAGGAATCGCGGGGAGCTGTTTTTT. It codes for CASSPGLAGGHRNRGELFF.

This clone was seen a handful of times. The CDR3 region has the DNA TGTGCCAGCAGCTTTATTAACCCCAAAAGAGTGAACACCGGGGAGCTGTTTTTT. It codes for CASSFINPKRVNTGELFF. The rearrangement links TRBV5-8 to TRBJ2-2; D is unclear. CDR1 and CDR2 from the germline V gene are SGHTS and YDEGEE. CDR3 length: 18 amino acids. V lost 2 bases and J 1 base, leaving 18 bases between the germline ends. The entire variable domain, with the rest obtained from reference TRBV5-8 and TRBJ2-2, is as follows: EAGVTQSPTHLIKTRGQQATLRCSPISGHTSVYWYQQALGLGLQFLLWYDEGEERNRGNFPPRFSGRQFPNYSSELNVNALELEDSALYLCASSFINPKRVNTGELFFGEGSRLTVL.

As concerns this clone: The junction departs from germline at one end; a sequencing error may be responsible. The chain has TRBV2 and TRBJ2-3, with 11 bases matching TRBD2. Germline CDR1 SNHLY, CDR2 FYNNEI. The length of the CDR3 is 17 residues. The CDR3 here is CANSEGVAGGDTDTQYF. In nucleotides, the CDR3 is TGTGCCAACAGTGAAGGGGTAGCGGGAGGGGACACAGATACGCAGTATTTT. Full variable domain (missing parts from reference TRBV2 and TRBJ2-3): EPEVTQTPSHQVTQMGQEVILRCVPISNHLYFYWYRQILGQKVEFLVSFYNNEISEKSEIFDDQFSVERPDGSNFTLKIRSTKLEDSAMYFCANSEGVAGGDTDTQYFGPGTRLTVL.

This chain joins TRBV4-1 and TRBJ2-7; D gene ambiguous. This CDR3 is built from 15 residues. Germline loops: CDR1 MGHRA, CDR2 YSYEKL. Trimming cost V 4 bases and J 3 bases, with 16 bases left between them. Here the CDR3 reads CASSPTTESLYEQYF. Here the CDR3 DNA reads TGCGCCAGCAGCCCCACTACCGAATCCCTCTACGAGCAGTACTTC.

The chain joins TRBV5-1 to TRBJ2-3; 7 positions agree with TRBD1. Trimming at V came to 2 bases and at J to 0 bases, leaving 6 bases not matched to a gene. CDR3 length: 16 amino acids. The germline CDR1 and CDR2 sequences are SGHRS and YFSETQ. In DNA form, the CDR3 reads TGCGCCAGCAGCTTACAGGGGCAGGTTAGCACAGATACGCAGTATTTT. Translation gives CASSLQGQVSTDTQYF.

This chain joins TRBV6-1 and TRBJ1-2, with D uncertain. Looked up from germline, CDR1 is MNHNS and CDR2 is SASEGT. This CDR3 spans 14 amino acids. V was trimmed by 3 bases and J by 7 bases, leaving 15 bases between them. CDR3: CASSEIAAILGYTF. The DNA for the CDR3 is TGTGCCAGCAGTGAGATCGCAGCGATCCTTGGCTACACCTTC.